A selection of T cell receptor beta chains follows, all from one sample in a study of Graves' ophthalmopathy and Graves' hyperthyroidism. TCRdb called the multiplex PCR reads again in MiXCR, with one record for every CDR3 protein. The table lists about 390,000 distinct CDR3 sequences, about 17% of them singletons, with roughly 2.4% in the top ten. Sequenced sample: peripheral blood. These receptors originate from an adult woman with stable Graves' hyperthyroidism. Each CDR3 is given with its conserved first and last residue. A D gene is named only where the DNA matches it firmly. Size values are once, few and many counts, or a class for expanded clones, and some rows have none.

>.|many|TRBV13|TRBJ2-7
TGTGCCAGCAGCCGACCCCCGGGGGCTGACCACGAGCAGTACTTC
CASSRPPGADHEQYF
>.|many|TRBV11-2|TRBJ2-2
TGTGCCAGCAGCTCGACCCGAACCGGGGAGCTGTTTTTT
CASSSTRTGELFF
>TRBD1|many|TRBV5-1|TRBJ1-6
TGCGCCAGCAGCTTGGTAGGGGGCGCGGCTTCACCCCTCCACTTT
CASSLVGGAASPLHF
>.|.|TRBV6-5|TRBJ1-1
TGTGCCAGCAGTTATCGGGACGTGAACACTGAAGCTTTCTTT
CASSYRDVNTEAFF
>TRBD1|once|TRBV28|TRBJ1-2
TGTGCCAGCTCAGGGGGAAATTCCTATGGCTACACCTTC
CASSGGNSYGYTF
>.|many|TRBV6-5|TRBJ1-1
TGTGCCAGCAGGCCACGGGACAACGTAATCGAAGCTTTCTTT
CASRPRDNVIEAFF
>.|many|TRBV28|TRBJ1-5
TGTGCCAGCACCTTCCGGCCATCTCGTCAGCCCCAGCATTTT
CASTFRPSRQPQHF
>.|.|TRBV6-2/TRBV6-3|TRBJ2-7
TGTGCCAGCAGTTACCGCCGCGGGGGCACCTACGAGCAGTACTTC
CASSYRRGGTYEQYF
>TRBD2|many|TRBV2|TRBJ2-1
TGTGCCAGCAGTGCTGAGCGGGAGAGGGGTGAGCAGTTCTTC
CASSAERERGEQFF
>.|.|TRBV6-2/TRBV6-3|TRBJ1-1
TGTGCCAGCAGTTACTCTCCGAGGGACGGCGTCACTGAAGCTTTCTTT
CASSYSPRDGVTEAFF
>TRBD2|.|TRBV3-1|TRBJ2-5
TGTGCCAGCACCTCAAGGGACCTAGCGGCCACAATCCAAGAGACCCAGTACTTC
CASTSRDLAATIQETQYF
>.|many|TRBV12-3/TRBV12-4|TRBJ1-2
TGTGCCAGCAGCTTTAGGACAAGAGGCTACACCTTC
CASSFRTRGYTF
>.|few|TRBV24-1|TRBJ1-2
TGTGCCGCCAGTGATTTGGACATTGGCTACACCTTC
CAASDLDIGYTF
>.|.|TRBV4-3|TRBJ2-5
TGCGCCAGCAGCCAAGATCTAGGACCACAAGAGACCCAGTACTTC
CASSQDLGPQETQYF
>TRBD1|many|TRBV20-1|TRBJ1-1
TGCAGTGCGTCCGACGCGACACAGGGGCAGAACACTGAAGCTTTCTTT
CSASDATQGQNTEAFF
>TRBD1|many|TRBV4-2|TRBJ1-1
TGTGCCAGCAGCCTAGGTAGGGGTCCGGGGACAGGGCCCCAAAGGAACACTGAAGCTTTCTTT
CASSLGRGPGTGPQRNTEAFF
>TRBD1|many|TRBV11-1|TRBJ1-2
TGTGCCAGCAGCTTACCGGGATCACAGGGGCACTATGGCTACACCTTC
CASSLPGSQGHYGYTF
>TRBD2|many|TRBV11-2|TRBJ2-4
TGTGCCAGCAGCCACCGGACTAGCGGGTGGGACATTCAGTACTTC
CASSHRTSGWDIQYF
>.|many|TRBV27|TRBJ2-2
TGTGCCAGCACCAGCGAGAACACCGGGGAGCTGTTTTTT
CASTSENTGELFF
>.|many|TRBV6-5|TRBJ2-2
TGTGCCAGCAGTTCACACGGGAGATCGGACACCGGGGAGCTGTTTTTT
CASSSHGRSDTGELFF
>TRBD1|many|TRBV28|TRBJ1-3
TGTGCCAGCAGGCTACAGGGGACAGGAAACACCATATATTTT
CASRLQGTGNTIYF
>.|many|TRBV6-2/TRBV6-3|TRBJ1-2
TGTGCCAGCAGCCGGGACTCTAACTATGGCTACACCTTC
CASSRDSNYGYTF
>TRBD1|many|TRBV24-1|TRBJ1-5
TGTGCCACCAGTGATCCTCAGGGGGAGAATCAGCCCCAGCATTTT
CATSDPQGENQPQHF